Shown below are 11 T cell receptor beta chains from a single sample sequenced in a study of CD8 T cells in Susac syndrome. After extraction with the RNeasy kit, roughly 0.5 to 1 ug of the RNA was reverse transcribed using random hexamers. TCRdb re-derived calls from the immunoSEQ multiplex PCR reads in MiXCR, one entry per CDR3 protein. Of over 100,000 distinct CDR3 sequences in the sample, roughly 95% were seen once. Sequenced input: CD4+ T cells from PBMCs. These receptors were obtained from a human donor in good health.

The rearrangement joins TRBV29-1 to TRBJ1-2, with D perhaps matching TRBD1 (6 bases). This CDR3 has 14 residues. V was clipped by 0 bases and J by 3 bases, with 11 bases between them. CDR1 SQVTM and CDR2 ANQGSEA come from the germline V gene. CDR3 in DNA: TGCAGCGTTGAAGATCGGGGGGCGGACTATGGCTACACCTTC. As protein: CSVEDRGADYGYTF.

V is TRBV7-2 and J is TRBJ2-3; no firm D call. The CDR3 runs to 14 residues. Deletions cut 0 bases from V and 0 bases from J, with 4 bases between. The germline V gene has CDR1 SGHTA and CDR2 FQGNSA. The CDR3: CASSLAKSTDTQYF. As DNA, the CDR3 is TGTGCCAGCAGCTTAGCGAAGAGCACAGATACGCAGTATTTT.

V usage is TRBV19 and J usage is TRBJ2-2, with D hard to call. There are 12 residues in the CDR3. The V and J ends lost 6 bases and 5 bases respectively, with 7 bases between them. CDR1 and CDR2 from the germline V gene are LNHDA and SQIVND (reference sequence). The CDR3 reads CASSLGTGELFF. CDR3 in DNA: TGTGCCAGTAGCTTAGGGACCGGGGAGCTGTTTTTT. Drawing the rest from reference TRBV19 and TRBJ2-2, the complete variable domain is DGGITQSPKYLFRKEGQNVTLSCEQNLNHDAMYWYRQDPGQGLRLIYYSQIVNDFQKGDIAEGYSVSREKKESFPLTVTSAQKNPTAFYLCASSLGTGELFFGEGSRLTVL.

On this clonotype: Compared with germline, one end of the junction differs, possibly owing to a read error. The rearrangement joins TRBV7-7 to TRBJ2-5; no firm D call. This CDR3 comprises 13 residues. Germline values: CDR1 SSHAT, CDR2 FNYEAQ (reference sequence). CDR3 nucleotide sequence: TGTGCTAGCAGCTTTGGACGCCAAGAGACCCAGTACTTC. As protein: CASSFGRQETQYF.

The chain is built from TRBV7-2 and TRBJ2-3; TRBD1 might be the D (6 bases). The germline CDR1 and CDR2 sequences are SGHTA and FQGNSA. CDR3 length equals 14 residues. V was shortened by 7 bases and J by 2 bases, with 13 bases between the two germline ends. In nucleotides, the CDR3 is TGTGCCAGCACCCTCGGACAGACCACAGATACGCAGTATTTT. This sequence encodes CASTLGQTTDTQYF.

The rearrangement links TRBV12-3 or TRBV12-4 to TRBJ2-5, with D possibly being TRBD2 (6 bases). Trimming took off 3 bases at V and 8 bases at J, with 22 bases between the two ends. The CDR3 is 16 residues long. The CDR3 loop is CASSFIASPGGVTQYF. DNA of the CDR3: TGTGCCAGCAGTTTTATCGCGTCTCCCGGCGGGGTAACCCAGTACTTC.

This clonotype came up once. The gene calls are TRBV5-1 and TRBJ2-2; D is uncertain. The V and J ends lost 0 bases and 6 bases respectively, with 12 bases between them. The CDR3 is 15 amino acids. Germline V gives CDR1 SGHRS, CDR2 YFSETQ. The CDR3 sequence: CASSLESSGAGELFF. DNA for the CDR3: TGCGCCAGCAGCTTGGAGTCCTCTGGGGCCGGGGAGCTGTTTTTT.

The chain employs TRBV29-1 and TRBJ1-5, with TRBD1 matching over 7 bases. J was trimmed by 2 bases and V by 7 bases; bases with no gene match: 8. Germline V gene sequence: CDR1 SQVTM, CDR2 ANQGSEA. This CDR3 comprises 14 residues. CDR3 sequence: CSEDREGGNQPQHF. The CDR3 coding sequence is TGCAGCGAAGACAGGGAGGGAGGCAATCAGCCCCAGCATTTT.

The genes are TRBV29-1 and TRBJ2-6; D gene unclear. V was trimmed by 5 bases and J by 2 bases, leaving 16 bases between them. Germline CDR1 is SQVTM and CDR2 is ANQGSEA. The CDR3 loop spans 16 amino acids. In DNA, the CDR3 is TGCAGCGTTTTCTTCCATTTGAGCCCTGGGGCCAACGTCCTGACTTTC. Its protein product is CSVFFHLSPGANVLTF. The whole variable domain, filled in from reference TRBV29-1 and TRBJ2-6, reads SAVISQKPSRDICQRGTSLTIQCQVDSQVTMMFWYRQQPGQSLTLIATANQGSEATYESGFVIDKFPISRPNLTFSTLTVSNMSPEDSSIYLCSVFFHLSPGANVLTFGAGSRLTVL.

The CDR3: CASSSTREFGNTIYF. Here the CDR3 DNA reads TGTGCCAGCAGCTCGACCAGGGAATTTGGAAACACCATATATTTT. This chain connects TRBV7-8 to TRBJ1-3; D possibly corresponds to TRBD1 (5 bases). Germline values: CDR1 SGHVS, CDR2 FQNEAQ. The CDR3 is 15 residues long. Trimming pared 4 bases from V and 3 bases from J, leaving 13 bases between.

This chain uses TRBV25-1 with TRBJ1-1; the D is unclear. The CDR3 contains 14 residues. CDR1 and CDR2 (germline): MGHDK, SYGVNS. Trimming shortened V by 4 bases and J by 0 bases, and 9 bases separated the two germline ends. Here the CDR3 reads CASSARGMNTEAFF. As DNA, the CDR3 is TGTGCCAGCAGTGCTCGGGGAATGAACACTGAAGCTTTCTTT.